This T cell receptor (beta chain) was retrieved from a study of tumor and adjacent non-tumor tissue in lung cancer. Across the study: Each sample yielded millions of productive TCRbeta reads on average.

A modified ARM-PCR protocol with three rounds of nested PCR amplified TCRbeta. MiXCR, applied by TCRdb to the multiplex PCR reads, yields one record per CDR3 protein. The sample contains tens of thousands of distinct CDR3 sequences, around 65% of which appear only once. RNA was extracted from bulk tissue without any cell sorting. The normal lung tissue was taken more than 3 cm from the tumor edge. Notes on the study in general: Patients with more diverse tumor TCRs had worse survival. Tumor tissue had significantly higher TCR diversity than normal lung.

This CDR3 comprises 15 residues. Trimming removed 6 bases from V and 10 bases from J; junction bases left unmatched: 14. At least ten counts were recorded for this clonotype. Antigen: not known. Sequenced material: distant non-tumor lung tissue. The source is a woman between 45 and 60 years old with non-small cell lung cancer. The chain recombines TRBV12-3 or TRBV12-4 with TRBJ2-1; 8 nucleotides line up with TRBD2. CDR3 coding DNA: TGTGCCAGCAGCCCATCCCGGGAGGGCCTGGGGGAGCAGTTCTTC. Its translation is CASSPSREGLGEQFF.